A single sample is the source of the 13 T cell receptor beta chains below, sequenced in a study of blood T cells in healthy people across ages. It was with a sample-barcoded 5' primer and a J-beta primer mix that a second PCR of about 7 to 12 cycles was run. TCRdb passed the 5' RACE reads through MiXCR, listing each CDR3 protein once. The sample lists 780,000 or so distinct CDR3 sequences, roughly 25% occurring once. These same records also appear under a second study, on T cells of mothers and their children.

Input material: blood. These receptors all stem from a boy aged 5 to 17 in good health.

This clonotype appeared a few times. This rearrangement joins TRBV28 to TRBJ2-2; D might be TRBD1 or TRBD2, each matching 6 bases. The CDR3 totals 16 residues. The ends were cut back, 3 bases at V and 5 bases at J, with 16 bases in the middle. CDR1 MDHEN and CDR2 SYDVKM come from the germline V gene. The DNA of the CDR3 is TGTGCCAGCAGTTTCTTGGGGGGCATCGTGACCGGGGAGCTGTTTTTT. Its translation: CASSFLGGIVTGELFF. The whole variable domain, remainder taken from reference TRBV28 and TRBJ2-2, is DVKVTQSSRYLVKRTGEKVFLECVQDMDHENMFWYRQDPGLGLRLIYFSYDVKMKEKGDIPEGYSVSREKKERFSLILESASTNQTSMYLCASSFLGGIVTGELFFGEGSRLTVL.

This clonotype came up a few times. Here the CDR3 reads CASRLAEYNEQFF. CDR3 bases: TGTGCTTCTCGACTAGCGGAATACAATGAGCAGTTCTTC. This chain uses TRBV10-3 with TRBJ2-1, with 9 positions matching TRBD2. The CDR3 sequence is 13 residues long. Per germline, CDR1 ENHRY and CDR2 SYGVKD.

This clonotype has more than one count but fewer than ten. The chain combines TRBV25-1 with TRBJ2-5; D is uncertain. V lost 8 bases and J lost 4, with 8 bases in between. This CDR3 spans 11 amino acids. Germline lookup yields CDR1 MGHDK and CDR2 SYGVNS. In DNA form, the CDR3 reads TGTGCCAGCGCCATCTTAGAGACCCAGTACTTC. Residues: CASAILETQYF.

The V gene is TRBV7-8, the J gene TRBJ2-6, with a weak D call TRBD1 (5 bases). The V gene lost 8 bases and the J gene lost 13 bases, with 21 bases spanning the gap. This CDR3 contains 14 residues. Germline CDR1 reads SGHVS; CDR2 reads FQNEAQ. The CDR3 is CASSREAGQGVLTF. CDR3 DNA sequence: TGTGCCAGCTCCAGGGAAGCAGGCCAAGGGGTCCTGACTTTC.

This clonotype was recorded a few times. This chain connects TRBV6-5 to TRBJ1-4, with D possibly being TRBD1 (5 bases). The V gene's germline CDR1 is MNHEY and CDR2 SVGAGI. This CDR3 has 14 amino acids. V lost 2 bases to trimming and J lost 8 bases, with 12 bases between them. CDR3 amino acids: CASSYQGGSEKLFF. CDR3 nucleotides: TGTGCCAGCAGTTACCAGGGAGGTAGCGAAAAACTGTTTTTT.

The V call is TRBV7-9, the J call TRBJ1-5; tentative D call: TRBD1 (5 bases). This CDR3 contains 13 residues. Germline V gives CDR1 SEHNR, CDR2 FQNEAQ (reference sequence). The V gene lost 3 bases and the J gene lost 14 bases, with 17 bases spanning the gap. CDR3 region: CASSLAAGTRKHF. The CDR3 DNA follows: TGTGCCAGCAGCTTGGCCGCCGGGACGAGAAAGCATTTT.

This clonotype was picked up a small number of times. V is TRBV4-3 and J is TRBJ1-1; 7 bases are shared with TRBD1. This CDR3 has 14 residues. Unmatched junction bases numbered 7, after V lost 4 bases and J lost 5 bases. Germline-derived CDR1 and CDR2 are LGHNA and YSLEER. The DNA for the CDR3 is TGCGCCAGCAGCCTCAGGGGGAGTGGAACTGAAGCTTTCTTT. Amino acids: CASSLRGSGTEAFF.

This clonotype was seen more than once but under ten times. The chain is built from TRBV28 and TRBJ2-5, with 13 positions matching TRBD2. From germline, CDR1 is MDHEN and CDR2 SYDVKM. The CDR3 loop spans 14 amino acids. With 7 bases clipped from V and 13 bases from J, the junction kept 12 bases outside the gene matches. CDR3 residues: CASIPGGLAGIWYF. DNA of the CDR3: TGTGCCAGCATACCTGGGGGACTAGCGGGGATATGGTACTTC.

The chain joins TRBV28 to TRBJ1-5; no reliable D call. The CDR3 sequence is 14 residues long. The ends were cut back, 4 bases at V and 4 bases at J, with 11 bases in the middle. Germline CDR1 is MDHEN and CDR2 is SYDVKM. CDR3 residues: CASSWVPVNQPQHF. The CDR3 DNA follows: TGTGCCAGCAGTTGGGTACCGGTTAATCAGCCCCAGCATTTT.

At least ten counts were recorded for this clonotype. The CDR3 DNA is TGTGCCAGCAGCTTAGTTACAGGGACGCTTGGTTTGGCGAACAATGAGCAGTTCTTC. This gives the protein CASSLVTGTLGLANNEQFF. This sequence joins TRBV11-2 and TRBJ2-1, with D perhaps matching TRBD1 (6 bases). The CDR3 loop spans 19 amino acids. Germline V gene sequence: CDR1 SGHAT, CDR2 FQNNGV. Trimming pared 1 base from V and 5 bases from J, leaving 24 bases between.

The rearrangement uses TRBV4-1 and TRBJ1-4; D uncertain. This CDR3 has 15 residues. Trimming took 0 bases from V and 6 from J, leaving 11 bases between them. CDR1 and CDR2 from the germline V gene are MGHRA and YSYEKL. CDR3 in DNA: TGCGCCAGCAGCCAAGATCCCCAGAGCCATGAAAAACTGTTTTTT. Encoded protein: CASSQDPQSHEKLFF.

V gene TRBV12-5 combines with J gene TRBJ2-3, with unresolved D. Germline V gene sequence: CDR1 LGHNT, CDR2 FRNRAP. This CDR3 comprises 12 residues. Trimming stripped 3 bases from V and 3 bases from J, with 4 bases between. The CDR3 spells CASGFATDTQYF. The CDR3 nucleotides read TGTGCTAGTGGTTTTGCTACAGATACGCAGTATTTT.

The chain joins TRBV24-1 to TRBJ2-5; the D is unclear. V lost 4 bases to trimming and J lost 4 bases, with 9 bases between them. The CDR3 extends over 13 amino acids. In germline, CDR1 is KGHDR, CDR2 SFDVKD. The CDR3 DNA follows: TGTGCCACCAGTGAAGGTCAGCTAGAGACCCAGTACTTC. This codes for CATSEGQLETQYF.